This TCR beta chain was observed in a study of T cells after yellow fever vaccination. Overall study context: Some fractions had low cell numbers, and these were prepared with SMART-Seq v4 Ultra Low Input.

The study, taken as a whole, reports: Relatively few clonotypes were ones that appeared in both CD4 and CD8 compartments. Among primary-vaccination clones, most reappeared after the booster, at almost 98% for CD4 and more than 75% for CD8.

TCRdb reprocessed the 5' RACE reads with MiXCR, giving one entry per CDR3 protein. The table lists 200,000 to 300,000 distinct CDR3 sequences, roughly 13% of them singletons. This clonotype was seen a few times. Its specificity is not known. This clonotype was obtained from a man aged 25-45 years who received the YFV17D yellow fever vaccine. Sequenced here: CD4+ T cells sorted from PBMCs, sampled 45 days after the yellow fever booster vaccination.

CDR3 bases: TGCAGGGGGGTTGGGGGGAACACTGAAGCTTTCTTT. Amino acid sequence: CRGVGGNTEAFF. J is TRBJ1-1 and V is TRBV20-1, with D perhaps matching TRBD1 (5 bases). Germline CDR1 is DFQATT and CDR2 is SNEGSKA (reference sequence). The CDR3 runs 12 residues.